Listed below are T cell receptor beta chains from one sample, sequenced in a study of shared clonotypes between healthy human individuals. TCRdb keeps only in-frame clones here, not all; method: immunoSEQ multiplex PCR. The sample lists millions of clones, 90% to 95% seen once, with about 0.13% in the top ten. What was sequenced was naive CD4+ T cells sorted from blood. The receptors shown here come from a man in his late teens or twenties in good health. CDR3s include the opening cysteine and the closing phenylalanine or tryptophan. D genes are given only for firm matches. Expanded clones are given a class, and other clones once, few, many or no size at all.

cdr3_nt: TGCGCCAGCAGCTTTCCGGGACAGGGAACAGATACGCAGTATTTT
cdr3_aa: CASSFPGQGTDTQYF
clone_size: -
v_call: TRBV5-1
d_call: TRBD1
j_call: TRBJ2-3

cdr3_nt: TGCGCCAGCAGCTTGAGCGGGAGTGGAGATACGCAGTATTTT
cdr3_aa: CASSLSGSGDTQYF
clone_size: -
v_call: TRBV5-1
d_call: TRBD2
j_call: TRBJ2-3

cdr3_nt: TGTGCCAGCAGCTTTCGCAGCGGGACTTACAATGAGCAGTTCTTC
cdr3_aa: CASSFRSGTYNEQFF
clone_size: -
v_call: TRBV11-3
d_call: TRBD2
j_call: TRBJ2-1

cdr3_nt: TGCGCCGGGCCTCCCGGGACAGGGACCTACGAGCAGTACTTC
cdr3_aa: CAGPPGTGTYEQYF
clone_size: -
v_call: TRBV10-1
d_call: TRBD1
j_call: TRBJ2-7

cdr3_nt: TGTGCCAGCAGCTTATGGGCGACTAGCACAGATACGCAGTATTTT
cdr3_aa: CASSLWATSTDTQYF
clone_size: -
v_call: TRBV7-2
d_call: -
j_call: TRBJ2-3

cdr3_nt: TGTGCCAGCAGTCCCGGGACAGTCGGTCAGCCCCAGCATTTT
cdr3_aa: CASSPGTVGQPQHF
clone_size: once
v_call: TRBV2
d_call: TRBD1
j_call: TRBJ1-5

cdr3_nt: TGTGCCTGGAGTGAAGCTGAGCAGTTCTTC
cdr3_aa: CAWSEAEQFF
clone_size: -
v_call: TRBV30
d_call: -
j_call: TRBJ2-1

cdr3_nt: TGTGCCAGCAGCTGGGGACAGGATAATCAGCCCCAGCATTTT
cdr3_aa: CASSWGQDNQPQHF
clone_size: -
v_call: TRBV7-2
d_call: TRBD1
j_call: TRBJ1-5

cdr3_nt: TGCGCCAGCAGCCAATGGGGTCGGGAGACCCAGTACTTC
cdr3_aa: CASSQWGRETQYF
clone_size: -
v_call: TRBV4-1
d_call: -
j_call: TRBJ2-5

cdr3_nt: TGTGCCAGCAGCCCTCTTGGAAGGGGCGGCACCGGGGAGCTGTTTTTT
cdr3_aa: CASSPLGRGGTGELFF
clone_size: once
v_call: TRBV14
d_call: -
j_call: TRBJ2-2

cdr3_nt: TGTGCCAGTAGTACCAGGGCAAATTCCTACGAGCAGTACTTC
cdr3_aa: CASSTRANSYEQYF
clone_size: -
v_call: TRBV19
d_call: -
j_call: TRBJ2-7

cdr3_nt: TGTGCCAGCACGGCGAACACCGGGGAGCTGTTTTTT
cdr3_aa: CASTANTGELFF
clone_size: -
v_call: TRBV7-9
d_call: -
j_call: TRBJ2-2

cdr3_nt: TGCGCCAGCAGCTACAACTCCGGGACGGCTAACACTGAAGCTTTCTTT
cdr3_aa: CASSYNSGTANTEAFF
clone_size: few
v_call: TRBV5-1
d_call: -
j_call: TRBJ1-1

cdr3_nt: TGTGCCAGCAGTCGGGACTCAGGGTACGAGCAGTACTTC
cdr3_aa: CASSRDSGYEQYF
clone_size: -
v_call: TRBV6-5
d_call: -
j_call: TRBJ2-7

cdr3_nt: TGCGCCAGCAGGGACAGCACCTACGAGCAGTACTTC
cdr3_aa: CASRDSTYEQYF
clone_size: -
v_call: TRBV5-1
d_call: -
j_call: TRBJ2-7

cdr3_nt: TGTGCCAGCAGCGTTGGACTAGCGGGAGGTTCCTACGAGCAGTACTTC
cdr3_aa: CASSVGLAGGSYEQYF
clone_size: -
v_call: TRBV9
d_call: TRBD2
j_call: TRBJ2-7

cdr3_nt: TGTGCCAGCAGCTTAAACAGACACTCTGGAAACACCATATATTTT
cdr3_aa: CASSLNRHSGNTIYF
clone_size: -
v_call: TRBV7-2
d_call: -
j_call: TRBJ1-3

cdr3_nt: TGCAGCGTTGAGCTTCGGGGAGGGTATGGCTACACCTTC
cdr3_aa: CSVELRGGYGYTF
clone_size: -
v_call: TRBV29-1
d_call: -
j_call: TRBJ1-2

cdr3_nt: TGTGCCAGCAGTCAGGAATGGACAGGGAGCAACACTGAAGCTTTCTTT
cdr3_aa: CASSQEWTGSNTEAFF
clone_size: -
v_call: TRBV6-4
d_call: TRBD1
j_call: TRBJ1-1

cdr3_nt: TGTGCCAGCAGCCTCGACAGGGGCGCCTACAATGAGCAGTTCTTC
cdr3_aa: CASSLDRGAYNEQFF
clone_size: -
v_call: TRBV7-3
d_call: TRBD1
j_call: TRBJ2-1

cdr3_nt: TGCAGCGTTGTCAGAGGTTTAAACTACGAGCAGTACTTC
cdr3_aa: CSVVRGLNYEQYF
clone_size: -
v_call: TRBV29-1
d_call: -
j_call: TRBJ2-7

cdr3_nt: TGTGCCAGCAGCTCCTACACCGGGGAGCTGTTTTTT
cdr3_aa: CASSSYTGELFF
clone_size: few
v_call: TRBV7-2
d_call: -
j_call: TRBJ2-2

cdr3_nt: TGCGCCAGCAGCCTCCTGACGGCGAACACTGAAGCTTTCTTT
cdr3_aa: CASSLLTANTEAFF
clone_size: -
v_call: TRBV5-1
d_call: -
j_call: TRBJ1-1

cdr3_nt: TGTGCCAGCAGGGGGGCCCTACAGGGTCAGCCCCAGCATTTT
cdr3_aa: CASRGALQGQPQHF
clone_size: once
v_call: TRBV27
d_call: -
j_call: TRBJ1-5

cdr3_nt: TGTGCCAGCAGCTCTTCCGGGGAGGGAAAGACCCAGTACTTC
cdr3_aa: CASSSSGEGKTQYF
clone_size: -
v_call: TRBV6-6
d_call: TRBD2
j_call: TRBJ2-5

cdr3_nt: TGTGCCTGGAGTGTTGACAGGAATCAGCCCCAGCATTTT
cdr3_aa: CAWSVDRNQPQHF
clone_size: -
v_call: TRBV30
d_call: -
j_call: TRBJ1-5

cdr3_nt: TGCGCCAGCAGCTTGGGGGGTAGTGGTGGCAATGAGCAGTTCTTC
cdr3_aa: CASSLGGSGGNEQFF
clone_size: -
v_call: TRBV5-1
d_call: -
j_call: TRBJ2-1

cdr3_nt: TGTGCCTGGAGTTATAGGGGGAACACTGAAGCTTTCTTT
cdr3_aa: CAWSYRGNTEAFF
clone_size: -
v_call: TRBV30
d_call: -
j_call: TRBJ1-1

cdr3_nt: TGTGCCAGCAGCAGGACTAGCGGCACAGATACGCAGTATTTT
cdr3_aa: CASSRTSGTDTQYF
clone_size: -
v_call: TRBV6-5
d_call: TRBD2
j_call: TRBJ2-3

cdr3_nt: TGTGCCAGCAGTGAGGACGGTCTCGAACACATTCAGTACTTC
cdr3_aa: CASSEDGLEHIQYF
clone_size: -
v_call: TRBV6-6
d_call: -
j_call: TRBJ2-4

cdr3_nt: TGCGCCAGCAGCTCCACGACTAGAACAGACAATGAGCAGTTCTTC
cdr3_aa: CASSSTTRTDNEQFF
clone_size: -
v_call: TRBV5-1
d_call: -
j_call: TRBJ2-1

cdr3_nt: TGTGCCTGGAGTCCTAATAACCCCGGGACAGGGATATACGAGCAGTACTTC
cdr3_aa: CAWSPNNPGTGIYEQYF
clone_size: -
v_call: TRBV30
d_call: TRBD1
j_call: TRBJ2-7

cdr3_nt: TGTGCCAGCAGTGAAAGGGACGGATATAGCAATCAGCCCCAGCATTTT
cdr3_aa: CASSERDGYSNQPQHF
clone_size: -
v_call: TRBV6-1
d_call: -
j_call: TRBJ1-5

cdr3_nt: TGTGCCAGCAGCTCTGGGAGCGGGGGGGCAGATACGCAGTATTTT
cdr3_aa: CASSSGSGGADTQYF
clone_size: -
v_call: TRBV9
d_call: TRBD2
j_call: TRBJ2-3

cdr3_nt: TGTGCCAGCAGAGTACAGGGTCCCAGCACCGGGGAGCTGTTTTTT
cdr3_aa: CASRVQGPSTGELFF
clone_size: -
v_call: TRBV5-4
d_call: -
j_call: TRBJ2-2

cdr3_nt: TGTGCCAGTAGTAGCGGCAGGGGGGTCGAGACCCAGTACTTC
cdr3_aa: CASSSGRGVETQYF
clone_size: -
v_call: TRBV19
d_call: -
j_call: TRBJ2-5

cdr3_nt: TGTGCCAGCAGTTACGTCCCTAAAGGGGAAAAGGGCTACACCTTC
cdr3_aa: CASSYVPKGEKGYTF
clone_size: -
v_call: TRBV6-6
d_call: -
j_call: TRBJ1-2

cdr3_nt: TGTGCCAGCAGTTACAGTCCAGGGGACACTGAAGCTTTCTTT
cdr3_aa: CASSYSPGDTEAFF
clone_size: once
v_call: TRBV6-6
d_call: -
j_call: TRBJ1-1

cdr3_nt: TGTGCCAGCTCACCACCTTCGGTAGGCATCTCTGGGGCCAACGTCCTGACTTTC
cdr3_aa: CASSPPSVGISGANVLTF
clone_size: -
v_call: TRBV18
d_call: -
j_call: TRBJ2-6

cdr3_nt: TGTGCCAGCCGCGCGTCGCGGCAGGGAAATCAGCCCCAGCATTTT
cdr3_aa: CASRASRQGNQPQHF
clone_size: -
v_call: TRBV27
d_call: -
j_call: TRBJ1-5

cdr3_nt: TGTGCCAGCAGCCTTCTCACTAGCGGGAAAGAAAAAAATGAGCAGTTCTTC
cdr3_aa: CASSLLTSGKEKNEQFF
clone_size: -
v_call: TRBV11-2
d_call: TRBD2
j_call: TRBJ2-1

cdr3_nt: TGTGCCAGCAGCTTCCGGCGACTAGAGACCCAGTACTTC
cdr3_aa: CASSFRRLETQYF
clone_size: once
v_call: TRBV13
d_call: -
j_call: TRBJ2-5

cdr3_nt: TGCGCCAGCAGCCAAGATCTAGCGGGATACAATGAGCAGTTCTTC
cdr3_aa: CASSQDLAGYNEQFF
clone_size: -
v_call: TRBV4-1
d_call: TRBD2
j_call: TRBJ2-1

cdr3_nt: TGTGCCAGCAGCTTATCCCTAGCGGAGACCCAGTACTTC
cdr3_aa: CASSLSLAETQYF
clone_size: -
v_call: TRBV7-2
d_call: -
j_call: TRBJ2-5

cdr3_nt: TGTGCCAGCAGAGGGTCGAGCAGGGGGGGGACCCAGTACTTC
cdr3_aa: CASRGSSRGGTQYF
clone_size: -
v_call: TRBV28
d_call: -
j_call: TRBJ2-5

cdr3_nt: TGCGCCAGCAGTGAGGGGACAGGAAGCACAGATACGCAGTATTTT
cdr3_aa: CASSEGTGSTDTQYF
clone_size: -
v_call: TRBV10-1
d_call: TRBD1
j_call: TRBJ2-3

cdr3_nt: TGCGCCAGCAGCTTGGAGGGGAGTAACACTGAAGCTTTCTTT
cdr3_aa: CASSLEGSNTEAFF
clone_size: -
v_call: TRBV5-1
d_call: -
j_call: TRBJ1-1

cdr3_nt: TGTGCCAGCAGTTCAGCCCAACGACGTCACTACGAGCAGTACTTC
cdr3_aa: CASSSAQRRHYEQYF
clone_size: -
v_call: TRBV27
d_call: -
j_call: TRBJ2-7